A single sample gave rise to the 23 T cell receptor beta chains below, sequenced in a study of blood T cell repertoires in COVID-19. This table comes from immunoSEQ multiplex PCR, and its TCRdb copy is limited to in-frame clones, with some not included. The sample lists approximately 91,000 clones, around four fifths seen once, with around 9.4% in the top ten. Sequenced: peripheral blood. All receptors come from a woman aged 80 or over with acute or convalescent COVID-19.

J is TRBJ1-5 and V is TRBV18; possible D gene TRBD1, 5 bases. The germline V gene has CDR1 KGHSH and CDR2 LQKENI. This CDR3 has 14 amino acids. The V and J ends lost 3 bases and 7 bases respectively, with 13 bases between them. The chain's CDR3 is CASSPQGGNQPQHF. The CDR3 coding sequence is TGTGCCAGCTCACCTCAGGGAGGAAACCAGCCCCAGCATTTT.

This chain connects TRBV27 to TRBJ2-2, with D perhaps TRBD1 (6 bases). The CDR3 has 14 residues. Germline V gene lookup returns CDR1 MNHEY and CDR2 SMNVEV (reference sequence). V dropped 3 bases and J dropped 5 bases, with 10 bases sitting between them. The CDR3 protein is CASSFHRETGELFF. CDR3 nucleotide sequence: TGTGCCAGCAGTTTCCACAGGGAAACCGGGGAGCTGTTTTTT.

The V and J genes are TRBV15 and TRBJ2-3; 9 bases align to TRBD2. The germline gives CDR1 LNHNV, CDR2 YYDKDF (reference sequence). This CDR3 has 18 residues. J was trimmed by 0 bases and V by 5 bases; bases with no gene match: 12. CDR3 in amino acids: CATSVWPAGGLSTDTQYF. CDR3 bases: TGTGCCACCAGCGTGTGGCCAGCGGGGGGTCTAAGCACAGATACGCAGTATTTT.

This clone was recorded a few times. The rearrangement uses TRBV5-1 and TRBJ1-3; no firm D call. The ends were cut back, 0 bases at V and 3 bases at J, with 4 bases in the middle. The germline CDR1 and CDR2 sequences are SGHRS and YFSETQ. This CDR3 spans 13 amino acids. In DNA form, the CDR3 reads TGCGCCAGCAGCTTGGTCGGTGGAAACACCATATATTTT. As protein: CASSLVGGNTIYF.

This chain links TRBV3-1 (or the pseudogene TRBV3-2) with TRBJ1-2; 8 bases map to TRBD1. The CDR3 has 15 amino acids. Trimming took 4 bases from V and 0 from J; bases not matched to a gene: 4. CDR1 and CDR2 from the germline V gene are LGHDT and YNNKEL (reference sequence). CDR3 nucleotide sequence: TGTGCCAGCAGCCCGCGGACAGGGTCTAACTATGGCTACACCTTC. Amino acids: CASSPRTGSNYGYTF.

The chain uses TRBV6-1 and TRBJ1-1; 9 bases align to TRBD1. In germline, CDR1 is MNHNS, CDR2 SASEGT. This CDR3 has 12 residues. The ends lost 2 bases at V and 11 bases at J; junction bases unmatched: 3. Here the CDR3 DNA reads TGTGCCAGCAGTGAACCCGGGACAGGGGCTTTCTTT. Translating gives CASSEPGTGAFF.

The chain combines TRBV11-2 with TRBJ2-7, with TRBD2 matching 10 bases. Germline lookup yields CDR1 SGHAT and CDR2 FQNNGV. The CDR3 sequence is 16 residues long. V lost 2 bases and J lost 1; bases outside the gene matches: 5. The CDR3 sequence is CASSLLAGDPSYEQYF. CDR3 in DNA: TGTGCCAGCAGCTTACTAGCGGGAGATCCATCCTACGAGCAGTACTTC.

The genes are TRBV7-2 and TRBJ1-4; possible D gene TRBD1, 5 bases. There are 14 residues in the CDR3. V lost 5 bases to trimming and J lost 6 bases, with 13 bases between them. CDR1 and CDR2 from the germline V gene are SGHTA and FQGNSA. DNA of the CDR3: TGTGCCAGCAGCGCAGCCCTAGGGGATGAAAAACTGTTTTTT. Translation gives CASSAALGDEKLFF.

The genes are TRBV7-2 and TRBJ2-1, with 11 bases that match TRBD2. CDR1 and CDR2 (germline): SGHTA, FQGNSA. Losses at the gene ends were 2 bases for V and 15 bases for J; bases not matched to a gene: 12. The CDR3 is 15 residues long. The CDR3 sequence is CASSLNGGLAGGPFF. In DNA form, the CDR3 reads TGTGCCAGCAGCTTAAATGGAGGGCTAGCGGGGGGCCCGTTCTTC.

V and J are TRBV19 and TRBJ2-4; D unclear. The CDR3 is 17 residues long. V was shortened by 3 bases and J by 4 bases, with 19 bases between the two germline ends. CDR1 is LNHDA and CDR2 is SQIVND in the germline V gene (reference sequence). The chain's CDR3 is CASSIHPSVTGKNIQYF. The CDR3 DNA is TGTGCCAGTAGTATCCACCCTTCCGTGACTGGAAAAAACATTCAGTACTTC.

The chain employs TRBV18 and TRBJ1-4, with TRBD1 identical over 8 bases. The CDR3 extends over 14 amino acids. Germline CDR1 is KGHSH and CDR2 is LQKENI. With 8 bases clipped from V and 7 bases from J, the junction kept 9 bases outside the gene matches. CDR3 nucleotide sequence: TGTGCCAGCGCCCCTGGACAGGGTGGTGAAAAACTGTTTTTT. Protein product: CASAPGQGGEKLFF. The variable domain in full, completed from reference TRBV18 and TRBJ1-4, reads NAGVMQNPRHLVRRRGQEARLRCSPMKGHSHVYWYRQLPEEGLKFMVYLQKENIIDESGMPKERFSAEFPKEGPSILRIQQVVRGDSAAYFCASAPGQGGEKLFFGSGTQLSVL.

This clone appeared a single time. The chain is built from TRBV5-4 and TRBJ2-6, with a possible D match to TRBD2 (6 bases). The CDR3 runs 17 residues. V lost 4 bases and J lost 0, with 14 bases in between. Germline V gene data show CDR1 as SGHNT and CDR2 as YYREEE (reference sequence). The CDR3 bases are TGTGCCAGCAGCCTCGCGGGGCAGAGCTCTGGGGCCAACGTCCTGACTTTC. Protein: CASSLAGQSSGANVLTF.

The chain employs TRBV18 and TRBJ1-1; D may be TRBD1 (6 bases). From germline, CDR1 is KGHSH and CDR2 LQKENI. Trimming removed 5 bases from V and 7 bases from J, with 17 bases in between. CDR3 length equals 14 residues. The CDR3: CASSADSLVGEAFF. The DNA for the CDR3 is TGTGCCAGCTCAGCGGACAGTTTAGTGGGTGAAGCTTTCTTT.

This clone has more than one count but fewer than ten. The V call is TRBV4-2, the J call TRBJ2-2; TRBD1 aligns across 9 bases. The CDR3 is made up of 17 amino acids. Germline assignment: CDR1 LGHNA and CDR2 YNFKEQ. V dropped 2 bases and J dropped 4; count of bases not matched to a gene: 8. CDR3 DNA sequence: TGTGCCAGCAGCCAAATCGCGGGACAGGGACCCACCGGGGAGCTGTTTTTT. It specifies CASSQIAGQGPTGELFF.

This clone was detected only once. The junction departs from the called germline gene at one end, perhaps through a read error. The CDR3 region is CATSPGTGVSYEQYF. The DNA of the CDR3 is TGTGCCACCAGCCCCGGGACAGGGGTCTCCTACGAGCAGTACTTC. The chain combines TRBV5-5 with TRBJ2-7, with 10 bases that match TRBD1. The CDR3 loop spans 15 amino acids. CDR1 and CDR2 (germline): SGHKS, YYEKEE (reference sequence).

The chain has TRBV28 and TRBJ1-2; D is perhaps TRBD1 (5 bases). The germline V gene encodes CDR1 MDHEN and CDR2 SYDVKM. This CDR3 spans 15 amino acids. V was shortened by 3 bases and J by 5 bases, with 16 bases between the two germline ends. CDR3 in amino acids: CASSLAVVGGYGYTF. In DNA, the CDR3 is TGTGCCAGCAGTTTGGCCGTGGTGGGGGGGTATGGCTACACCTTC.

There are a few counts of this clone. This chain links TRBV5-6 with TRBJ2-7; no clear D. This CDR3 comprises 13 residues. Trimming stripped 4 bases from V and 3 bases from J, with 11 bases between. The germline gives CDR1 SGHDT, CDR2 YYEEEE. Here the CDR3 reads CASSAGRHYEQYF. The CDR3 coding sequence is TGTGCCAGCAGCGCCGGCAGACACTACGAGCAGTACTTC.

The V call is TRBV27, the J call TRBJ2-3, with 7 nucleotides matching TRBD2. Germline V gene sequence: CDR1 MNHEY, CDR2 SMNVEV (reference sequence). CDR3 length: 15 residues. J gave up 1 base and V 5 bases, and 6 bases lay outside the gene matches. The CDR3 is CASSPFLAGTDTQYF. The CDR3 DNA is TGTGCCAGCAGTCCTTTTCTAGCGGGCACAGATACGCAGTATTTT.

The chain uses TRBV29-1 and TRBJ2-7; no reliable D call. The CDR3 contains 13 residues. Trimming took 7 bases from V and 0 from J, leaving 13 bases between them. CDR1 is SQVTM, CDR2 ANQGSEA, per germline. This CDR3 is CSAGDSSSYEQYF. CDR3 nucleotide sequence: TGCAGCGCCGGCGATTCGAGCTCCTACGAGCAGTACTTC.

The chain uses TRBV12-3 or TRBV12-4 and TRBJ2-7, with 7 bases identical to TRBD1. J lost 0 bases, V lost 6 bases, and 2 bases had no gene match. The CDR3 is 13 residues long. CDR3 nucleotides: TGTGCCAGCAGGAGGACAGGCTCCTACGAGCAGTACTTC. Translating gives CASRRTGSYEQYF.

J is TRBJ2-1 and V is TRBV6-4; possible D gene TRBD2, 5 bases. The V end lost 4 bases, the J end lost 3 bases, and 10 bases lay between the germline ends. The CDR3 has 14 amino acids. CDR1 is MRHNA, CDR2 SNTAGT, per germline. CDR3 DNA sequence: TGTGCCAGCAGTGGGTTGGGAGACTACAATGAGCAGTTCTTC. This sequence encodes CASSGLGDYNEQFF.

This chain uses TRBV7-3 with TRBJ2-2; possible D gene TRBD2, 5 bases. The germline CDR1 and CDR2 sequences are SGHTA and FQGTGA. CDR3 length: 14 residues. Trimming pared 7 bases from V and 2 bases from J, leaving 11 bases between. CDR3 nucleotides: TGTGCCAGCACCCTAGACTATAACACCGGGGAGCTGTTTTTT. It yields the protein CASTLDYNTGELFF.

V gene TRBV4-1 combines with J gene TRBJ1-2, with TRBD1 matching over 10 bases. The CDR3 has 17 residues. J was trimmed by 6 bases and V by 3 bases; bases with no gene match: 13. Looked up from germline, CDR1 is MGHRA and CDR2 is YSYEKL. CDR3 region: CASSQPAGTGERNGYTF. The CDR3 bases are TGCGCCAGCAGCCAGCCCGCGGGGACAGGGGAAAGGAATGGCTACACCTTC.